This T cell receptor (beta chain) was identified during a study of T cell clusters in autoimmune cytopenias. Study at large: Per sample, median TRB depth was approximately 47,000 reads, yielding a median about 2,500 distinct clonotypes.

One tube held mixed TRB-A and TRB-B primer pools for touch-down PCR. For each CDR3 protein, TCRdb gives one entry from its re-call of the multiplex PCR reads, without DNA. There are around 6,200 distinct CDR3 sequences in the sample, with 20% to 25% held by the top ten. The V gene's germline CDR1 is MNHEY and CDR2 SVGAGI. The CDR3 loop spans 16 amino acids. About 37,500 genome equivalents of blood DNA were amplified for TRB. This sample also appeared in a second study, on T cell repertoires in aging, cancer and after chemotherapy.

Sequencing used peripheral blood. The sequence was collected from a human donor in good health. The V call is TRBV6-5, the J call TRBJ2-3; TCRdb designates TRBD1, a call that cannot be tested without DNA. The CDR3 sequence is CASRNNEGGDPDTQYF.